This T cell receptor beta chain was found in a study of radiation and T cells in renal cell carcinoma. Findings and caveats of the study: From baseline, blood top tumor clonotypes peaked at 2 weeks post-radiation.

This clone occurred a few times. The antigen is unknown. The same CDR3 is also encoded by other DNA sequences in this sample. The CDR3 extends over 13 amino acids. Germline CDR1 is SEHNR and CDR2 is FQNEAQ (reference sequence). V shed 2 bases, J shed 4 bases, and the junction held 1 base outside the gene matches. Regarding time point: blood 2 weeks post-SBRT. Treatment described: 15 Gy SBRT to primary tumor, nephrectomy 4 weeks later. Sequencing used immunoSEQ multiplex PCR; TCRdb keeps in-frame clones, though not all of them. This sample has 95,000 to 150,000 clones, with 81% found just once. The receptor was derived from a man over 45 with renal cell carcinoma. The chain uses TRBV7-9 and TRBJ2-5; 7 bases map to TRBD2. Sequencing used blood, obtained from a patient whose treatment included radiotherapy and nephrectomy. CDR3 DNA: TGTGCCAGCAGCTTAACGGGGGGAGAGACCCAGTACTTC. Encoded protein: CASSLTGGETQYF.